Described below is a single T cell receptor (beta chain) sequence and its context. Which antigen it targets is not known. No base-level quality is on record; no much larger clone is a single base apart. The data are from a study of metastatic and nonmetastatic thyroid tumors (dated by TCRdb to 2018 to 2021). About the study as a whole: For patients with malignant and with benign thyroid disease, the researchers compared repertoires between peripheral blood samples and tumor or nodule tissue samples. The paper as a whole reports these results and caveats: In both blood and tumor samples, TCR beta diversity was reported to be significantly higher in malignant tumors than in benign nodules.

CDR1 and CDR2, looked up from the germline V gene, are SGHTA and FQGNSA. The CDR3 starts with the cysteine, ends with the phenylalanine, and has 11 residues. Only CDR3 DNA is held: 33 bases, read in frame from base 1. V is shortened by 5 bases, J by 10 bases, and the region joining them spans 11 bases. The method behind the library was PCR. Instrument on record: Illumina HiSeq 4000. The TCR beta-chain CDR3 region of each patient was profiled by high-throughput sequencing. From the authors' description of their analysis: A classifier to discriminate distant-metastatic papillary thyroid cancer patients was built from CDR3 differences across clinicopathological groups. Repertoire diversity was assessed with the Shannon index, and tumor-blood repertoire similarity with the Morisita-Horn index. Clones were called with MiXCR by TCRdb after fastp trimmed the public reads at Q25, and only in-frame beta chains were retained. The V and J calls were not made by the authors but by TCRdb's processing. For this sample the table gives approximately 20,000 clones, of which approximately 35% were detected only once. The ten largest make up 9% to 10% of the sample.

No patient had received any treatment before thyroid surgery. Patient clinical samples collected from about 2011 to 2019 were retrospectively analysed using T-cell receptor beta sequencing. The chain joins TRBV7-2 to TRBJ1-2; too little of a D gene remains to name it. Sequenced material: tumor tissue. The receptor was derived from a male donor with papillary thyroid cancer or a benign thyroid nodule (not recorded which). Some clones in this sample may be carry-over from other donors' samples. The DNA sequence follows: TGTGCCAGCAGCCCCGGTGGTGCCTACACCTTC. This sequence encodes CASSPGGAYTF. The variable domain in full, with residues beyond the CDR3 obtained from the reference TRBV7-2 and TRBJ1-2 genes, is GAGVSQSPSNKVTEKGKDVELRCDPISGHTALYWYRQSLGQGLEFLIYFQGNSAPDKSGLPSDRFSAERTGGSVSTLTIQRTQQEDSAVYLCASSPGGAYTFGSGTRLTVV.